One sample yielded the 31 T cell receptor beta chains listed below, sequenced in a study of immune cell composition in non-small cell lung cancer. Normal lung was taken at the farthest possible site, at least 3 cm from tumour. Sequencing used immunoSEQ multiplex PCR; TCRdb keeps in-frame clones, though not all of them. This sample has 3,200 or so clones; 74% occur once, and the top ten carry about 29%. The sequencing input was non-adjacent lung tissue. These receptors were taken from a human donor with non-small cell lung cancer.

V is TRBV5-8 and J is TRBJ2-3; 10 bases agree with TRBD2. The CDR3 consists of 16 residues. Unmatched junction bases numbered 5, after V lost 0 bases and J lost 4 bases. The germline CDR1 and CDR2 sequences are SGHTS and YDEGEE. CDR3 sequence (DNA): TGTGCCAGCAGCTTGGGAGCGGGAGGGCCGTCAGATACGCAGTATTTT. Translation gives CASSLGAGGPSDTQYF.

This clone was observed a single time. The rearrangement uses TRBV27 and TRBJ2-1; tentatively, D is TRBD1 (5 bases). This CDR3 is built from 12 residues. V lost 5 bases and J lost 9, with 11 bases in between. Germline CDR1 MNHEY, CDR2 SMNVEV (reference sequence). The CDR3 sequence is CASSESQGEQFF. The CDR3 bases are TGTGCCAGCAGTGAGTCTCAGGGTGAGCAGTTCTTC.

The chain is built from TRBV28 and TRBJ1-5, with TRBD1 matching over 7 bases. This CDR3 has 20 amino acids. Trimming cost V 2 bases and J 0 bases; bases outside gene matches: 16. Germline lookup yields CDR1 MDHEN and CDR2 SYDVKM. The CDR3: CASSLLFFAGGKYSNQPQHF. The DNA of the CDR3 is TGTGCCAGCAGTTTACTTTTCTTTGCAGGGGGGAAGTATAGCAATCAGCCCCAGCATTTT.

The DNA for the CDR3 is TGCGCCAGCAGCCTTAGCACCGGTACTGAAGCTTTCTTT. As protein: CASSLSTGTEAFF. The chain recombines TRBV4-1 with TRBJ1-1, with D uncertain. The CDR3 is made up of 13 amino acids. From germline, CDR1 is MGHRA and CDR2 YSYEKL. V lost 4 bases, J lost 5 bases, and 11 bases lay in between.

This chain joins TRBV6-4 and TRBJ1-1, with D perhaps matching TRBD1 (6 bases). V lost 0 bases and J 0 bases, leaving 8 bases between the germline ends. CDR1 is MRHNA, CDR2 SNTAGT, per germline. The CDR3 is made up of 15 amino acids. CDR3 amino acids: CASSDSGDMNTEAFF. The DNA of the CDR3 is TGTGCCAGCAGTGACTCGGGGGACATGAACACTGAAGCTTTCTTT.

The V gene is TRBV7-2, the J gene TRBJ2-7; TRBD1 matches at 9 bases. Losses at the gene ends were 0 bases for V and 9 bases for J; bases not matched to a gene: 12. Germline CDR1 and CDR2: SGHTA and FQGNSA. The CDR3 has 16 amino acids. CDR3 sequence reads: CASSLAQVGQGFWQYF. CDR3 DNA sequence: TGTGCCAGCAGCTTAGCCCAAGTTGGACAGGGGTTTTGGCAGTACTTC.

This clone was counted between two and nine times. The V call is TRBV2, the J call TRBJ2-7, with 7 bases matching TRBD1. Unmatched junction bases numbered 10, after V lost 8 bases and J lost 3 bases. Germline CDR1 reads SNHLY; CDR2 reads FYNNEI. CDR3 length: 14 amino acids. Here the CDR3 reads CASRLEGTDYEQYF. The CDR3 region has the DNA TGTGCCAGCCGTCTAGAGGGGACAGACTACGAGCAGTACTTC.

The chain links TRBV7-8 to TRBJ2-7; the D gene is possibly TRBD2 (5 bases). V was trimmed by 3 bases and J by 6 bases, leaving 9 bases between them. In germline, CDR1 is SGHVS, CDR2 FQNEAQ. This CDR3 is 12 amino acids long. CDR3 DNA: TGTGCCAGCAGCTTCCTAGCTGGCGAGCAGTACTTC. Its protein product is CASSFLAGEQYF.

This clone was seen a single time. The chain recombines TRBV7-2 with TRBJ2-7, with TRBD1 identical over 7 bases. The CDR3 runs to 14 residues. Looked up from germline, CDR1 is SGHTA and CDR2 is FQGNSA. V lost 2 bases, J lost 3 bases, and 4 bases stayed unmatched. The CDR3 reads CASSLSGGIYEQYF. CDR3 bases: TGTGCCAGCAGCTTATCAGGGGGAATCTACGAGCAGTACTTC.

The chain couples TRBV21-1 to TRBJ2-1; the table's TRBD2 call for D was not verified on the DNA. TRBV21-1 is a pseudogene. This CDR3 contains 17 residues. CDR3: CASTKRGSGRPRSEQFF. In DNA form, the CDR3 reads TGTGCCAGCACCAAAAGGGGGAGCGGGAGGCCTCGGAGTGAGCAGTTCTTC.

This clone has just a few counts. The rearrangement joins TRBV10-3 to TRBJ2-7, with 8 bases matching TRBD1. V lost 10 bases and J lost 4; bases outside the gene matches: 6. The CDR3 contains 12 residues. The germline V gene has CDR1 ENHRY and CDR2 SYGVKD. CDR3 in amino acids: CATGQGLYEQYF. The CDR3 bases are TGTGCCACCGGACAGGGCCTATACGAGCAGTACTTC.

The rearrangement links TRBV10-3 to TRBJ1-2; 7 bases agree with TRBD1. The V gene end was trimmed by 4 bases and the J gene end by 8 bases; junction bases not matched to a gene: 4. The CDR3 runs 12 residues. The germline V gene has CDR1 ENHRY and CDR2 SYGVKD. The CDR3 loop is CAISAGTAGYTF. The CDR3 DNA reads TGTGCCATCAGTGCGGGGACAGCCGGCTACACCTTC.

The rearrangement joins TRBV30 to TRBJ1-1, with D possibly TRBD1 on 5 matching bases. Deletions cut 2 bases from V and 0 bases from J, with 13 bases between. This CDR3 comprises 15 residues. Germline V gene data show CDR1 as GTSNPN and CDR2 as SVGIG (reference sequence). CDR3: CAWSPFGGMNTEAFF. CDR3 bases: TGTGCCTGGAGTCCCTTCGGGGGAATGAACACTGAAGCTTTCTTT.

This rearrangement joins TRBV7-9 to TRBJ2-1, with TRBD2 identical over 9 bases. Trimming at V came to 5 bases and at J to 0 bases, leaving 2 bases not matched to a gene. Germline V gene sequence: CDR1 SEHNR, CDR2 FQNEAQ (reference sequence). CDR3 length: 15 amino acids. The CDR3 reads CASSRGRASYNEQFF. CDR3 coding DNA: TGTGCCAGCAGCCGCGGGAGGGCCTCCTACAATGAGCAGTTCTTC.

V gene TRBV7-9 combines with J gene TRBJ2-2, with a tentative D call TRBD1 (6 bases). This CDR3 has 17 amino acids. V dropped 5 bases and J dropped 4 bases, with 20 bases sitting between them. Germline V gene lookup returns CDR1 SEHNR and CDR2 FQNEAQ (reference sequence). The CDR3 loop reads CASSPEAQGLSTGELFF. The DNA for the CDR3 is TGTGCCAGCAGCCCGGAAGCACAGGGATTGAGCACCGGGGAGCTGTTTTTT.

The chain combines TRBV10-3 with TRBJ2-2; TRBD1 aligns across 8 bases. V was pared by 3 bases and J by 5 bases, with 17 bases of the junction left unmatched. The CDR3 extends over 19 amino acids. Per the germline V gene, CDR1 is ENHRY and CDR2 is SYGVKD. CDR3 DNA: TGTGCCATCAGTGACCCGACAGGGGCGGGCCGCGCGGGGACCGGGGAGCTGTTTTTT. It encodes CAISDPTGAGRAGTGELFF.

The chain is built from TRBV7-2 and TRBJ2-7, with TRBD1 as a possible D gene (6 bases). This CDR3 comprises 16 residues. CDR1 and CDR2 (germline): SGHTA, FQGNSA. V lost 1 base and J lost 0, with 13 bases in between. CDR3 DNA: TGTGCCAGCAGCTTAGGATCTGGGGGCCCCTCCTACGAGCAGTACTTC. Translating gives CASSLGSGGPSYEQYF.

CDR3 in amino acids: CASSPSYEQYF. The CDR3 DNA reads as TGTGCCAGCAGCCCCAGCTACGAGCAGTACTTC. The chain recombines TRBV2 with TRBJ2-7; D remains unclear. The CDR3 length is 11 residues. Trimming pared 6 bases from V and 3 bases from J, leaving 6 bases between. Looked up from germline, CDR1 is SNHLY and CDR2 is FYNNEI.

CDR3 DNA sequence: TGTGCCAGTTGGGCTACTGGGGGCCAAGCTTTCTTT. Protein: CASWATGGQAFF. J is TRBJ1-1 and V is TRBV28, with D perhaps matching TRBD1 (6 bases). CDR3 length: 12 residues. V lost 9 bases and J lost 9, with 17 bases in between. Germline assignment: CDR1 MDHEN and CDR2 SYDVKM.

This chain connects TRBV6-6 to TRBJ1-1; no clear D. The germline V gene encodes CDR1 MNHNY and CDR2 SVGAGI (reference sequence). The CDR3 consists of 15 residues. The V and J ends lost 3 bases and 1 base respectively, with 12 bases between them. The CDR3, as DNA: TGTGCCAGCAGTTATGGGCCCGGGAGGAACACTGAAGCTTTCTTT. It is translated as CASSYGPGRNTEAFF.

CDR3 nucleotide sequence: TGTGCCAGCAGCTTATCGAGGAACACTGAAGCTTTCTTT. It yields the protein CASSLSRNTEAFF. This chain connects TRBV7-2 to TRBJ1-1; D not resolved. Germline V lookup: CDR1 SGHTA, CDR2 FQGNSA. V lost 2 bases and J lost 1, with 5 bases in between. The CDR3 has 13 amino acids.

This clone came up a few times. V usage is TRBV28 and J usage is TRBJ1-2; weak D call: TRBD1 (6 bases). CDR1 MDHEN and CDR2 SYDVKM come from the germline V gene. There are 16 residues in the CDR3. V lost 3 bases and J lost 4, with 18 bases in between. The CDR3 DNA sequence: TGTGCCAGCAGTTTTTATCACCAGGGGCAGGGCTATGGCTACACCTTC. Its protein product is CASSFYHQGQGYGYTF.

The chain employs TRBV5-1 and TRBJ1-1; a possible D gene is TRBD1 (5 bases). The CDR3 has 14 residues. Deletions cut 6 bases from V and 1 base from J, with 13 bases between. Germline V gene sequence: CDR1 SGHRS, CDR2 YFSETQ. CDR3 DNA sequence: TGCGCCAGCATTCTGACAGTCGGGAACACTGAAGCTTTCTTT. Protein sequence: CASILTVGNTEAFF.

This clone was counted a single time. The chain joins TRBV29-1 to TRBJ2-7; maybe TRBD1 (6 bases). The length of the CDR3 is 13 residues. Trimming cost V 3 bases and J 0 bases, with 9 bases left between them. Looked up from germline, CDR1 is SQVTM and CDR2 is ANQGSEA. In DNA, the CDR3 is TGCAGCGTTGAGGACAGCACCTCCTACGAGCAGTACTTC. This sequence encodes CSVEDSTSYEQYF.

The CDR3: CASSYSGQPNEKLFF. As DNA, the CDR3 is TGTGCCAGCAGTTACTCGGGACAGCCAAATGAAAAACTGTTTTTT. The chain joins TRBV6-6 to TRBJ1-4, with 7 bases aligning to TRBD1. V was pared by 0 bases and J by 5 bases, with 3 bases of the junction left unmatched. In germline, CDR1 is MNHNY, CDR2 SVGAGI (reference sequence). This CDR3 is 15 amino acids long.

This clone was seen a handful of times. The CDR3 bases are TGTGCCAGCAGCTTAGGGGGGCCAGGGGGCGCGAGCTACACCTTC. It codes for CASSLGGPGGASYTF. This chain links TRBV7-2 with TRBJ1-2; 8 bases fit TRBD1. This CDR3 comprises 15 residues. From germline, CDR1 is SGHTA and CDR2 FQGNSA. Trimming cost V 1 base and J 9 bases; bases outside gene matches: 10.

This chain joins TRBV28 and TRBJ1-1, with 7 bases that match TRBD1. The J segment lost 1 base and the V segment lost 8 bases, leaving 4 bases of the junction unmatched. This CDR3 is built from 13 residues. The germline CDR1 and CDR2 sequences are MDHEN and SYDVKM. The CDR3 DNA sequence: TGTGCCAGCTCGAGACAGGGGAACACTGAAGCTTTCTTT. Protein sequence: CASSRQGNTEAFF.

This clone was seen a few times. V and J are TRBV19 and TRBJ2-7, with TRBD2 as a possible D gene (7 bases). The CDR3 is 17 amino acids. Germline lookup yields CDR1 LNHDA and CDR2 SQIVND (reference sequence). Between the trimmed V and J ends, which lost 4 bases and 6 bases, there was a span of 25 bases. Written as DNA, the CDR3 is TGTGCCAGTAGTAAGGCGGGGGCCAGGCTAATCAAATCCGAGCAGTACTTC. This translates into CASSKAGARLIKSEQYF.

This rearrangement joins TRBV7-2 to TRBJ1-2; 10 positions agree with TRBD1. V was clipped by 5 bases and J by 8 bases; unmatched bases: 8. Germline CDR1 SGHTA, CDR2 FQGNSA. The CDR3 covers 14 residues. The CDR3 protein is CASSTGTGAGGYTF. The CDR3, as DNA: TGTGCCAGCAGCACCGGGACAGGGGCAGGAGGCTACACCTTC.

This clone has a handful of counts. V usage is TRBV13 and J usage is TRBJ1-1, with TRBD1 identical over 9 bases. CDR3 size: 16 residues. The germline V gene encodes CDR1 PRHDT and CDR2 FYEKMQ (reference sequence). V shed 1 base, J shed 5 bases, and the junction held 8 bases outside the gene matches. The CDR3 spells CASSLAGTGPGTEAFF. CDR3 DNA: TGTGCCAGCAGCTTAGCGGGGACAGGGCCGGGGACTGAAGCTTTCTTT.

This chain connects TRBV14 to TRBJ2-3, with a possible D match to TRBD2 (5 bases). The V end was cut by 4 bases, the J end by 4 bases, with 12 bases between. This CDR3 has 14 residues. Per the germline V gene, CDR1 is SGHDN and CDR2 is FVKESK. CDR3 DNA sequence: TGTGCCAGCAGCCTACGGACTGTGCCAGATACGCAGTATTTT. Protein product: CASSLRTVPDTQYF.